The clone carrying this T cell receptor (beta chain) was observed a handful of times. Patients with stable or active relapsing-remitting disease, all of them treatment-naive, made up the multiple sclerosis controls. Purification of the CD8+ and CD4+ T cells relied on negative isolation, and TEMRA cells underwent FACS enrichment. The sample originates from a study of CD8 T cells in Susac syndrome. CDR3 length: 13 amino acids. Per the germline V gene, CDR1 is GTSNPN and CDR2 is SVGIG (reference sequence). V lost 3 bases and J lost 7, with 10 bases in between. Reverse transcription of about 0.45 to 1 ug RNA was carried out with random hexamers. Amplification of TCR beta CDR3 used immunoSEQ multiplex PCR across 54 Vbeta and 13 Jbeta. TCRdb fed the immunoSEQ multiplex PCR reads into MiXCR, producing one record per CDR3 protein. The sample has about 120,000 distinct CDR3 sequences, around 94% seen once.

The sequence was obtained from a human donor with multiple sclerosis. Sequencing was carried out using CD4+ T cells from PBMCs. This chain links TRBV30 with TRBJ1-6; D uncertain. The CDR3 is CAWSDNTNSPLHF. The CDR3 nucleotides are TGTGCCTGGAGCGACAATACAAATTCACCCCTCCACTTT.